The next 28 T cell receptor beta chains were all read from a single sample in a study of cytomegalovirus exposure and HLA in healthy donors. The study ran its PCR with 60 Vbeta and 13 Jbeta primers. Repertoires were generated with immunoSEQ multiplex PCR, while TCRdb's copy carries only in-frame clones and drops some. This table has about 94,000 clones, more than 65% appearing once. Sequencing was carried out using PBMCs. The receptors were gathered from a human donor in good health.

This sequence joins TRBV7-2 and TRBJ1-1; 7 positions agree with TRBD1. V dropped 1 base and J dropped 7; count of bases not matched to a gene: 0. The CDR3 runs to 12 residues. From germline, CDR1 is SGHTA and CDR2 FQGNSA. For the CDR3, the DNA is TGTGCCAGCAGCTTAGGGACAGGTGAAGCTTTCTTT. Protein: CASSLGTGEAFF.

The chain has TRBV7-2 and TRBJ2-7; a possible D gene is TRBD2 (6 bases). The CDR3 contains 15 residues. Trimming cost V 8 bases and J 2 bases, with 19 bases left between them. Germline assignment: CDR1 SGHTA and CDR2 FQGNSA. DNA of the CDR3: TGTGCCAGCGCACCCGCCGGGACTTTTACCTACGAGCAGTACTTC. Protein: CASAPAGTFTYEQYF. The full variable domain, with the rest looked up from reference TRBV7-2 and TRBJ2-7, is GAGVSQSPSNKVTEKGKDVELRCDPISGHTALYWYRQSLGQGLEFLIYFQGNSAPDKSGLPSDRFSAERTGGSVSTLTIQRTQQEDSAVYLCASAPAGTFTYEQYFGPGTRLTVT.

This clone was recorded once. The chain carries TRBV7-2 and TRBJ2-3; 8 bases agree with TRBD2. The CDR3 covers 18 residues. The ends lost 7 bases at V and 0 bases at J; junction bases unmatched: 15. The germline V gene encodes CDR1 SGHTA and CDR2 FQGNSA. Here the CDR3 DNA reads TGTGCCAGCACCCGAGGGGCGGGAGGTGCCCCTAGCACAGATACGCAGTATTTT. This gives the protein CASTRGAGGAPSTDTQYF.

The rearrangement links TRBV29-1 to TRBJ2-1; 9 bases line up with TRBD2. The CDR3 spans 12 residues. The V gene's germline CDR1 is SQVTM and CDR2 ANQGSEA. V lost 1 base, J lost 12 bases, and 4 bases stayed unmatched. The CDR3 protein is CSVEGGGGGQFF. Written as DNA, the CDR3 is TGCAGCGTTGAAGGCGGGGGGGGCGGGCAGTTCTTC.

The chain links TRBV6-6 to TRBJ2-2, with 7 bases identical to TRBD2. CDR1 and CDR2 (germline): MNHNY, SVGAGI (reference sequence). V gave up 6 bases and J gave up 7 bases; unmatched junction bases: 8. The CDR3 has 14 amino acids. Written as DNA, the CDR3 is TGTGCCAGCAGATCGAGTTCGGGAGGCGGGGAGCTGTTTTTT. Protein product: CASRSSSGGGELFF.

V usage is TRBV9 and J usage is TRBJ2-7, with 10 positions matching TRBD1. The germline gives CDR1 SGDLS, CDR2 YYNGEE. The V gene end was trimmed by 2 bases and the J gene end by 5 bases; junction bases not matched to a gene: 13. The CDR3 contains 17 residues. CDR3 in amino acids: CASSVDPGQGIKDEQYF. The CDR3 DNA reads TGTGCCAGCAGCGTCGATCCGGGACAGGGGATTAAGGACGAGCAGTACTTC.

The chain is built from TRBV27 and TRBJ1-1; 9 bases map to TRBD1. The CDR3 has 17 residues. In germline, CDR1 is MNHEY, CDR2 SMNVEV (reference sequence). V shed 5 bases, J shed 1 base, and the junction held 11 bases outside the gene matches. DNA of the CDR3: TGTGCCAGCAGTCCGGGACAGGGAGGGGTCGGGAACACTGAAGCTTTCTTT. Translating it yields CASSPGQGGVGNTEAFF.

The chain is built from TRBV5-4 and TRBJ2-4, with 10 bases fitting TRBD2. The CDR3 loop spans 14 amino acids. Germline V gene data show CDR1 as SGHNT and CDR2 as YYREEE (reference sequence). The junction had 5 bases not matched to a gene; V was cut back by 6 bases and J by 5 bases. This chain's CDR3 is CASTLAGVQNIQYF. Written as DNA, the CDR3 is TGTGCCAGCACCCTAGCGGGAGTTCAAAACATTCAGTACTTC.

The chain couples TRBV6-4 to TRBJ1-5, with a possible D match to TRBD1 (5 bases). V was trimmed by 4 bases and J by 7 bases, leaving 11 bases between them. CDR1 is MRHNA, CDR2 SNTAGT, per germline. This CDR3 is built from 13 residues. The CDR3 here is CASSVQGGQPQHF. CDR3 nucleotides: TGTGCCAGCAGTGTGCAGGGTGGGCAGCCCCAGCATTTT.

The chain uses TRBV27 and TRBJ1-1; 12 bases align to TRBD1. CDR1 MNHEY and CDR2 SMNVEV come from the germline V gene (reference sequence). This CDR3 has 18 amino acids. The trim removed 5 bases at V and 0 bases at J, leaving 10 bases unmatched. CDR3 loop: CASSPLGTGGLLNTEAFF. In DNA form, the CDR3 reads TGTGCCAGCAGTCCCCTTGGGACAGGGGGCCTACTGAACACTGAAGCTTTCTTT.

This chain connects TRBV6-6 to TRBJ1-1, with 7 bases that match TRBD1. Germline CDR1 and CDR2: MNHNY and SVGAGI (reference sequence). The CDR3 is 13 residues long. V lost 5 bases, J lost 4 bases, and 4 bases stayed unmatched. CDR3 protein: CASSPTGVTEAFF. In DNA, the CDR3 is TGTGCCAGCAGTCCAACAGGGGTCACTGAAGCTTTCTTT.

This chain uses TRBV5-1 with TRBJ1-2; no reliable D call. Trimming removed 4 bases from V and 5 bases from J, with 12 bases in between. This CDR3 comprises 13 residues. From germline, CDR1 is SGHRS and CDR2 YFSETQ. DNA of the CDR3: TGCGCCAGCAGCCGCGCCTCCCGGTATGGCTACACCTTC. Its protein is CASSRASRYGYTF.

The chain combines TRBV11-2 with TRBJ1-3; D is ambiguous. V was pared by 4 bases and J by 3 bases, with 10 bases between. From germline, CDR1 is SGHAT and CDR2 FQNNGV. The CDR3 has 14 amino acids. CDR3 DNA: TGTGCCAGCAGCTACCCGGACTTTGGAAACACCATATATTTT. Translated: CASSYPDFGNTIYF. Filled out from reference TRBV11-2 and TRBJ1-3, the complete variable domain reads EAGVAQSPRYKIIEKRQSVAFWCNPISGHATLYWYQQILGQGPKLLIQFQNNGVVDDSQLPKDRFSAERLKGVDSTLKIQPAKLEDSAVYLCASSYPDFGNTIYFGEGSWLTVV.

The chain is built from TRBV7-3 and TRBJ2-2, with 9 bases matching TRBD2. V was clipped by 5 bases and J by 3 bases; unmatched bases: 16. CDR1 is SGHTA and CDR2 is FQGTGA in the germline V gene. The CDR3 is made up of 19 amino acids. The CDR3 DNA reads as TGTGCCAGCAGCCCTAACTCCCTACGGGCGGGAGGGTACACCGGGGAGCTGTTTTTT. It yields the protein CASSPNSLRAGGYTGELFF.

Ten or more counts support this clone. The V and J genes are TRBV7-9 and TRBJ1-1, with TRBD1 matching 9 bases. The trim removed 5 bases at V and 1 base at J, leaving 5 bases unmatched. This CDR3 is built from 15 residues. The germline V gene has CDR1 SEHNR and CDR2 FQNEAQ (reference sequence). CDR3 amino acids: CASSPGTGWNTEAFF. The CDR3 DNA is TGTGCCAGCAGCCCGGGGACAGGGTGGAACACTGAAGCTTTCTTT.

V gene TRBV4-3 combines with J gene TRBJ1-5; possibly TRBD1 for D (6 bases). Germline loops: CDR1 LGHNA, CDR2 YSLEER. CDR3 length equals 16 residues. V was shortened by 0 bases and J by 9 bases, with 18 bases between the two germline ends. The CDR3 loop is CASSQDLVGRGRPQHF. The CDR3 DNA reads TGCGCCAGCAGCCAAGACCTCGTCGGCAGGGGCCGGCCCCAGCATTTT.

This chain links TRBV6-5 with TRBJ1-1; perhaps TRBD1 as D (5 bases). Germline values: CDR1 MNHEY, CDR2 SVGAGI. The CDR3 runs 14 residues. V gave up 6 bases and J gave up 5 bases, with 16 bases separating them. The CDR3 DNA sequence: TGTGCCAGCAGCCCCATAATGGGGCGGACTGAAGCTTTCTTT. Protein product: CASSPIMGRTEAFF.

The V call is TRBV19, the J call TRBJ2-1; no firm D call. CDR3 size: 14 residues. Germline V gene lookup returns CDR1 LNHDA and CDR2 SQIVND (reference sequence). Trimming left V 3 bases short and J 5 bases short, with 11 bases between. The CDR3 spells CASSMIVVDNEQFF. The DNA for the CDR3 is TGTGCCAGTAGTATGATAGTCGTCGACAATGAGCAGTTCTTC.

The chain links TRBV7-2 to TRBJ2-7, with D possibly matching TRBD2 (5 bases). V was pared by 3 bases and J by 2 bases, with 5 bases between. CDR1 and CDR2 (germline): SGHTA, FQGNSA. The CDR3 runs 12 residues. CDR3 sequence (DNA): TGTGCCAGCAGCTTGACTACCTACGAGCAGTACTTC. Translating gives CASSLTTYEQYF.

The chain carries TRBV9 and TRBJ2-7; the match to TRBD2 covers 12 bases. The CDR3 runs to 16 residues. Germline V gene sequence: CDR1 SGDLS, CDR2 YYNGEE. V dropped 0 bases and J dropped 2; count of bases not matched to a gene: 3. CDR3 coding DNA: TGTGCCAGCAGCGTAGGAGGACTAGCGGGGACCTACGAGCAGTACTTC. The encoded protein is CASSVGGLAGTYEQYF.

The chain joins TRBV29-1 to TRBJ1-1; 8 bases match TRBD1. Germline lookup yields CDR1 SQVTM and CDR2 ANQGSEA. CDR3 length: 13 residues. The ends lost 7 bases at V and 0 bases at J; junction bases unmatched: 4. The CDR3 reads CSAGQGLNTEAFF. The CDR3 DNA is TGCAGCGCTGGACAGGGTCTGAACACTGAAGCTTTCTTT.

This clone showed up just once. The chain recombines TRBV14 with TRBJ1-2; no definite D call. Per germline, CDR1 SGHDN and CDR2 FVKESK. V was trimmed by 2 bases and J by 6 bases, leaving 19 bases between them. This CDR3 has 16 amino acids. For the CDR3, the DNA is TGTGCCAGCAGCCAACGAGAGCGGTCAGTCCTAAATGGCTACACCTTC. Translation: CASSQRERSVLNGYTF.

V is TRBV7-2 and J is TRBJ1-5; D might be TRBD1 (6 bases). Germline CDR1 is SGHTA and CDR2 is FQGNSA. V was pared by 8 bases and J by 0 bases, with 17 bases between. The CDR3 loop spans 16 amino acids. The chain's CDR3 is CASRRGGANSNQPQHF. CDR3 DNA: TGTGCCAGCCGTCGGGGGGGGGCGAATAGCAATCAGCCCCAGCATTTT.

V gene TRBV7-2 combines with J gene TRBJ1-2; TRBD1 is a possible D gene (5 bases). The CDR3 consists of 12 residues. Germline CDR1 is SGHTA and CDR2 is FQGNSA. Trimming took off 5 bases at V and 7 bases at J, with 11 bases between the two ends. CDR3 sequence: CASSPTGVGYTF. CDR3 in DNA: TGTGCCAGCAGCCCGACGGGGGTTGGCTACACCTTC.

The CDR3 nucleotides are TGTGCCTGGAGCATCGACAGGGTGAGGACTGAAGCTTTCTTT. Its translation is CAWSIDRVRTEAFF. The chain carries TRBV30 and TRBJ1-1; 7 bases line up with TRBD1. J lost 5 bases, V lost 3 bases, and 9 bases had no gene match. The CDR3 runs 14 residues. Germline V gene sequence: CDR1 GTSNPN, CDR2 SVGIG (reference sequence).

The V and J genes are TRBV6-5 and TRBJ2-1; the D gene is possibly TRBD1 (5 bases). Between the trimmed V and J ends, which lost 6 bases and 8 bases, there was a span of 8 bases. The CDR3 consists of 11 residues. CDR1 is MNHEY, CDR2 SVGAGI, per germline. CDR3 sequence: CASRQGHEQFF. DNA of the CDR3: TGTGCCAGCAGGCAGGGTCATGAGCAGTTCTTC.

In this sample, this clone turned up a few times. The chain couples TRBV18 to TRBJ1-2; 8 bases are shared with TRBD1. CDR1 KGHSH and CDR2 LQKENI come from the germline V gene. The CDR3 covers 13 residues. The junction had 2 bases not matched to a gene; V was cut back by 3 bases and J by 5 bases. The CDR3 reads CASSPGQEYGYTF. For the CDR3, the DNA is TGTGCCAGCTCACCGGGACAGGAGTATGGCTACACCTTC.

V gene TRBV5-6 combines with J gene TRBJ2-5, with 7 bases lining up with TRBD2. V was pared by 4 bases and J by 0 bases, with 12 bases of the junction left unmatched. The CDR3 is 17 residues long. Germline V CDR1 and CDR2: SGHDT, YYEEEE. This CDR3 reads CASSTYPGLFYQETQYF. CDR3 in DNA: TGTGCCAGCAGCACATATCCGGGACTATTTTACCAAGAGACCCAGTACTTC.